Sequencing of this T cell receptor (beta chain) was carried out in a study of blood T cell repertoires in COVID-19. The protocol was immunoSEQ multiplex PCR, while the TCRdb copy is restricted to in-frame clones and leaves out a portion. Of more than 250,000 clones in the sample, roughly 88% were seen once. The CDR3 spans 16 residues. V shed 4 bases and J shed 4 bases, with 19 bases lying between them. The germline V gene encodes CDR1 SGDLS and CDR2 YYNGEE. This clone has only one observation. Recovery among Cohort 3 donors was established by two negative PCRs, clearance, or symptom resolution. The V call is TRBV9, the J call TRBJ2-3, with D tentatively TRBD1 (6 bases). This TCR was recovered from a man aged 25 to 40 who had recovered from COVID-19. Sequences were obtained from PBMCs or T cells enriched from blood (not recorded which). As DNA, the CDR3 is TGTGCCAGCAGCCCCGGCAGGGGTGGGGGCGCAGATACGCAGTATTTT. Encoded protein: CASSPGRGGGADTQYF.